This TCR beta chain was identified in a study of blood T cell repertoires in COVID-19. This CDR3 is built from 14 residues. V was pared by 3 bases and J by 6 bases, with 7 bases of the junction left unmatched. From germline, CDR1 is WNHNN and CDR2 SYGVQD (reference sequence). The repertoire was sequenced with immunoSEQ multiplex PCR; TCRdb's copy has only in-frame clones and lacks some. The table lists about 64,000 clones, 75% to 85% of them singletons. This TCR derives from an older woman with acute or convalescent COVID-19. Sequenced: peripheral blood. The chain employs TRBV10-1 and TRBJ2-5; 7 bases agree with TRBD2. The CDR3: CASSEENSGQTQYF. The CDR3 DNA sequence: TGCGCCAGCAGTGAAGAAAATAGCGGGCAGACCCAGTACTTC.